Following are 25 T cell receptor beta chains from one sample sequenced in a study of T-cell memory formation after mild COVID-19. One entry per CDR3 protein, called by TCRdb with MiXCR from the 5' RACE reads. The sample includes tens of thousands of distinct CDR3 sequences, 13% of them seen just once. Specimen: PBMCs or a T cell subset sorted from them (not recorded which). The receptor source for this set is an adult woman who had mild COVID-19 (a few samples of this study predate the infection). Cell type and time point are not known.

The genes are TRBV2 and TRBJ2-1, with 9 bases matching TRBD2. V was clipped by 3 bases and J by 0 bases; unmatched bases: 18. CDR1 is SNHLY, CDR2 FYNNEI, per germline. This CDR3 has 21 residues. CDR3 amino acids: CASSDLVDDSGTSRSYNEQFF. DNA of the CDR3: TGTGCCAGCAGTGACTTGGTGGACGATTCCGGGACTAGCCGCTCCTACAATGAGCAGTTCTTC.

This clonotype was detected a few times. The V call is TRBV7-9, the J call TRBJ2-1; D is tentatively TRBD1 or TRBD2 (6 bases each). Germline assignment: CDR1 SEHNR and CDR2 FQNEAQ (reference sequence). This CDR3 contains 16 residues. The V end was cut by 1 base, the J end by 5 bases, with 15 bases between. In DNA, the CDR3 is TGTGCCAGCAGCTTAGGGATAGGGGGGCTGGACAATGAGCAGTTCTTC. Amino acids: CASSLGIGGLDNEQFF.

In this sample, this clonotype turned up a few times. This chain joins TRBV2 and TRBJ1-5, with D perhaps matching TRBD1 (5 bases). Deletions cut 5 bases from V and 0 bases from J, with 11 bases between. There are 15 residues in the CDR3. Germline CDR1 SNHLY, CDR2 FYNNEI. For the CDR3, the DNA is TGTGCCAGCAGTAGAGACAGCTATAGCAATCAGCCCCAGCATTTT. Amino acid sequence: CASSRDSYSNQPQHF.

CDR3 loop: CASSEAGGITYEQYF. The CDR3 nucleotides read TGTGCCAGCAGTGAAGCAGGGGGGATCACCTACGAGCAGTACTTC. V gene TRBV2 combines with J gene TRBJ2-7; D could derive from TRBD1 or TRBD2 (6 bases each). This CDR3 region has 15 residues. CDR1 SNHLY and CDR2 FYNNEI come from the germline V gene. Trimming removed 0 bases from V and 2 bases from J, with 11 bases in between.

This chain connects TRBV12-3 or TRBV12-4 to TRBJ2-2; 8 positions agree with TRBD1. V dropped 2 bases and J dropped 6; count of bases not matched to a gene: 11. The CDR3 loop spans 17 amino acids. This CDR3 reads CASSLLWQGATAGELFF. CDR3 sequence (DNA): TGTGCCAGCAGTTTATTATGGCAGGGGGCAACGGCCGGGGAGCTGTTTTTT.

V usage is TRBV28 and J usage is TRBJ2-5; no clear D gene. The CDR3 loop spans 14 amino acids. From germline, CDR1 is MDHEN and CDR2 SYDVKM. Trimming shortened V by 2 bases and J by 4 bases, and 11 bases separated the two germline ends. This chain's CDR3 is CASSLEANGETQYF. The CDR3 region has the DNA TGTGCCAGCAGTTTAGAGGCCAACGGAGAGACCCAGTACTTC.

This clonotype was picked up a small number of times. The V and J genes are TRBV5-1 and TRBJ2-7; D is undetermined. V shed 0 bases and J shed 1 base, with 8 bases lying between them. The CDR3 runs to 14 residues. The germline V gene has CDR1 SGHRS and CDR2 YFSETQ. The CDR3 bases are TGCGCCAGCAGCTTGGGGTTTGAGTCCTACGAGCAGTACTTC. Residues: CASSLGFESYEQYF.

About this clonotype itself: The conserved phenylalanine or tryptophan normally closing the CDR3 is absent here, so this likely arose from a read error. The rearrangement uses TRBV12-3 or TRBV12-4 and TRBJ2-1; D gene uncertain. Trimming removed 5 bases from V and 5 bases from J, with 10 bases in between. There are 13 residues in the CDR3. This CDR3 is CASSVVTDNEQFL. DNA of the CDR3: TGTGCCAGCAGTGTCGTGACGGACAATGAGCAGTTCCTC.

The chain recombines TRBV12-3 or TRBV12-4 with TRBJ1-2; D is unresolved. This CDR3 is built from 12 residues. The V end was cut by 3 bases, the J end by 6 bases, with 8 bases between. The CDR3, as DNA: TGTGCCAGCAGTTTCCCTAGCCATGGCTACACCTTC. It specifies CASSFPSHGYTF.

This clonotype has only a few counts. The chain is built from TRBV12-3 or TRBV12-4 and TRBJ2-3; the match to TRBD1 covers 7 bases. V shed 5 bases, J shed 0 bases, and the junction held 5 bases outside the gene matches. The CDR3 runs to 15 residues. This CDR3 reads CASSQTGSSTDTQYF. CDR3 sequence (DNA): TGTGCCAGCAGTCAGACAGGGTCGAGCACAGATACGCAGTATTTT.

The chain has TRBV23-1 and TRBJ2-1, with D possibly TRBD2 on 7 matching bases. TRBV23-1 is an open reading frame, and its role is uncertain. The CDR3 is 17 amino acids. The V end was cut by 2 bases, the J end by 8 bases, with 22 bases between. CDR3 protein: CASSQPPGGPGCDEQFF. Written as DNA, the CDR3 is TGCGCCAGCAGTCAACCTCCCGGGGGGCCAGGTTGCGATGAGCAGTTCTTC.

This clonotype was observed a few times. The chain carries TRBV7-6 and TRBJ2-7; no firm D call. CDR1 and CDR2 (germline): SGHVS, FNYEAQ. The CDR3 is 14 residues long. V shed 2 bases and J shed 5 bases, with 13 bases lying between them. CDR3 in DNA: TGTGCCAGCAGCTTACTAGTCGGAGACCACGAGCAGTACTTC. It codes for CASSLLVGDHEQYF.

This clonotype turned up a few times. The J gene is TRBJ2-2, the V gene TRBV7-9; D is unclear. With 11 bases removed from V and 6 bases from J, the gap between germline ends came to 10 bases. This CDR3 is 11 amino acids long. Germline loops: CDR1 SEHNR, CDR2 FQNEAQ (reference sequence). The CDR3 sequence: CAADSSGELFF. DNA for the CDR3: TGTGCCGCAGATAGTTCCGGGGAGCTGTTTTTT.

J is TRBJ2-7 and V is TRBV7-9; D ambiguous. Germline V gene lookup returns CDR1 SEHNR and CDR2 FQNEAQ (reference sequence). This CDR3 comprises 11 residues. Trimming removed 7 bases from V and 3 bases from J, with 7 bases in between. CDR3 sequence: CASTQSYEQYF. Written as DNA, the CDR3 is TGTGCCAGCACCCAAAGCTACGAGCAGTACTTC.

This clonotype has more than one count but fewer than ten. The chain joins TRBV24-1 to TRBJ2-3; the match to TRBD1 covers 9 bases. Germline V gives CDR1 KGHDR, CDR2 SFDVKD. Trimming at V came to 5 bases and at J to 4 bases, leaving 12 bases not matched to a gene. The length of the CDR3 is 17 residues. The CDR3 is CATSGPGQGRLADTQYF. In nucleotides, the CDR3 is TGTGCCACCAGTGGCCCGGGACAGGGTCGTTTGGCAGATACGCAGTATTTT.

The chain carries TRBV10-1 and TRBJ1-1; D is unresolved. The CDR3 has 15 amino acids. Germline CDR1 reads WNHNN; CDR2 reads SYGVQD (reference sequence). The germline V and J ends were trimmed by 2 bases and 4 bases, with 14 bases remaining between them. The CDR3 loop reads CASSEKGGWITEAFF. The CDR3 coding sequence is TGCGCCAGCAGTGAGAAGGGAGGGTGGATCACTGAAGCTTTCTTT.

Remarks on this clonotype: The junction differs from germline at one of its ends, possibly a read error. The DNA for the CDR3 is TGTGCCTCCAGCGAGGGATCCTACGAGCATTACTTC. Residues: CASSEGSYEHYF. V is TRBV30 and J is TRBJ2-7; a possible D gene is TRBD2 (5 bases). CDR1 and CDR2 (germline): GTSNPN, SVGIG (reference sequence). The CDR3 extends over 12 amino acids.

The sample holds a few counts of this clonotype. This sequence joins TRBV9 and TRBJ2-7; unclear D gene. Germline V gives CDR1 SGDLS, CDR2 YYNGEE. There are 13 residues in the CDR3. Trimming took 0 bases from V and 7 from J, leaving 11 bases between them. The CDR3 sequence is CASSVEGVGEQYF. The CDR3 nucleotides read TGTGCCAGCAGCGTAGAAGGAGTAGGGGAGCAGTACTTC.

V is TRBV5-1 and J is TRBJ2-3, with D unresolved. The germline gives CDR1 SGHRS, CDR2 YFSETQ. The V and J ends lost 0 bases and 2 bases respectively, with 10 bases between them. The CDR3 sequence is 15 residues long. The CDR3 DNA sequence: TGCGCCAGCAGCTTGGCACTTCTCGTCACAGATACGCAGTATTTT. It encodes CASSLALLVTDTQYF.

The rearrangement joins TRBV12-3 or TRBV12-4 to TRBJ2-3; 16 bases align to TRBD2. The CDR3 is 17 amino acids. J was trimmed by 6 bases and V by 5 bases; bases with no gene match: 8. The CDR3 protein is CASSGGTSGGARDTQYF. CDR3 DNA: TGTGCCAGCAGTGGAGGGACTAGCGGGGGGGCTCGGGATACGCAGTATTTT.

The V and J genes are TRBV3-1 and TRBJ2-5; D may be TRBD1 (6 bases). The germline gives CDR1 LGHDT, CDR2 YNNKEL (reference sequence). Trimming removed 4 bases from V and 5 bases from J, with 17 bases in between. The CDR3 contains 15 residues. This CDR3 is CASSLHPDSTETQYF. The CDR3 region has the DNA TGTGCCAGCAGCCTACACCCGGACAGTACGGAGACCCAGTACTTC.

This clonotype has just a few counts. The rearrangement links TRBV6-5 to TRBJ2-3; no clear D. The CDR3 contains 16 residues. Germline V gives CDR1 MNHEY, CDR2 SVGAGI. V dropped 2 bases and J dropped 8 bases, with 20 bases sitting between them. The CDR3 nucleotides are TGTGCCAGCAGTTACCCTGCTGGCGAGGTGAGCCCTACGCAGTATTTT. Its protein is CASSYPAGEVSPTQYF.

This clonotype was detected a few times. The rearrangement links TRBV3-1 to TRBJ2-7, with 7 bases identical to TRBD2. Trimming cost V 4 bases and J 4 bases; bases outside gene matches: 13. The CDR3 is 16 amino acids. Germline assignment: CDR1 LGHDT and CDR2 YNNKEL (reference sequence). The CDR3 spells CASSPGPTGTNYEQYF. CDR3 nucleotides: TGTGCCAGCAGCCCCGGACCTACCGGGACTAATTACGAGCAGTACTTC.

The rearrangement uses TRBV10-3 and TRBJ2-1, with D perhaps matching TRBD1 (6 bases). The CDR3 consists of 11 residues. V was clipped by 3 bases and J by 9 bases, with 6 bases between them. CDR1 and CDR2 (germline): ENHRY, SYGVKD. The DNA of the CDR3 is TGTGCCATCAGTGAAGGGGGTGAGCAGTTCTTC. This sequence encodes CAISEGGEQFF.

As concerns this clonotype: The conserved closing phenylalanine or tryptophan is absent in this CDR3, likely reflecting a read error. The CDR3 bases are TGTGCCAGTAAGGCAGCTGGCTACGAGCAGTACTTG. Translation: CASKAAGYEQYL. The rearrangement joins TRBV19 to TRBJ2-7; D is unresolved. V dropped 7 bases and J dropped 3 bases, with 10 bases sitting between them. This CDR3 has 12 amino acids. Germline-derived CDR1 and CDR2 are LNHDA and SQIVND (reference sequence).